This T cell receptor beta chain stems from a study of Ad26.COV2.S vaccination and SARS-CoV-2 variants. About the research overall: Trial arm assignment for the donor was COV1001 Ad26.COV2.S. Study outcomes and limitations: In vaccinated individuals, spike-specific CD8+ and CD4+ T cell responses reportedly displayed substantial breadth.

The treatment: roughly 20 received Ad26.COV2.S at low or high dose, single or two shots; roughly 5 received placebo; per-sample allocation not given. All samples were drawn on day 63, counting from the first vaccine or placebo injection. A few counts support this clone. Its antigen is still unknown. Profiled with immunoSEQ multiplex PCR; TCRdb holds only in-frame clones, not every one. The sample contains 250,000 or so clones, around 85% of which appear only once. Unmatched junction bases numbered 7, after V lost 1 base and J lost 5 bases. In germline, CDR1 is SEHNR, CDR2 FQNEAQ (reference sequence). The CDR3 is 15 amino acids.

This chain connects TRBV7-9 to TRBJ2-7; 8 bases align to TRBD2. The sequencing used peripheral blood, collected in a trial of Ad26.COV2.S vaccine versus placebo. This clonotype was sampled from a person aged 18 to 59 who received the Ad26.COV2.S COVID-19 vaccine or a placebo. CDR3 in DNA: TGTGCCAGCAGCTTAGGGCTGCTAGCGGGCGACGAGCAGTACTTC. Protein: CASSLGLLAGDEQYF. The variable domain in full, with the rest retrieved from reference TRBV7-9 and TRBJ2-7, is DTGVSQNPRHKITKRGQNVTFRCDPISEHNRLYWYRQTLGQGPEFLTYFQNEAQLEKSRLLSDRFSAERPKGSFSTLEIQRTEQGDSAMYLCASSLGLLAGDEQYFGPGTRLTVT.